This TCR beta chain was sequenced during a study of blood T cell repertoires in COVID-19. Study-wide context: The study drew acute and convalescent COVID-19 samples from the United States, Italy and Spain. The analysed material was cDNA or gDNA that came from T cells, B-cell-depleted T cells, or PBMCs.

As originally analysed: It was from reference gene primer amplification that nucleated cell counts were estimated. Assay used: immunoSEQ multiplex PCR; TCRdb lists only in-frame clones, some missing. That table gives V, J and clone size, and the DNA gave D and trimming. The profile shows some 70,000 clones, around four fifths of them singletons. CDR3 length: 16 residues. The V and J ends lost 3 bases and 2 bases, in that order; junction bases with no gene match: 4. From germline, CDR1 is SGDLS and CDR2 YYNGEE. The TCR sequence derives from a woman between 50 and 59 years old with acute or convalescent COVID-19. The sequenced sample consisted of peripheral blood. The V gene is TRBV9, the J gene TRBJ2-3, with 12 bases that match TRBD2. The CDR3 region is CASSALAGGHTDTQYF. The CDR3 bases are TGTGCCAGCAGCGCCCTAGCGGGAGGGCACACAGATACGCAGTATTTT.